Listed here is a single TCR beta chain. Germline V CDR1 and CDR2: SGHVS, FNYEAQ. The V end was cut by 4 bases, the J end by 5 bases, with 5 bases between. CDR3 length equals 11 residues. This record belongs to a study of control samples from healthy donors and cancer patients. Using immunoSEQ multiplex PCR, the repertoire was profiled, and TCRdb retains in-frame clones only, with some absent. This table holds about 170,000 clones, roughly 95% found once. Sequencing was performed on blood. The origin of this receptor is a woman aged 55-69 years in good health. V gene TRBV7-6 combines with J gene TRBJ1-1; no clear D gene. The DNA for the CDR3 is TGTGCCAGCAGCTGGGGAACTGAAGCTTTCTTT. Translated: CASSWGTEAFF.